The 20 T cell receptor beta chains below all came from one sample that was sequenced in a study of T cells in Graves' hyperthyroidism and ophthalmopathy (dated 2019 in TCRdb). Libraries came from multiplex PCR. The run used an Illumina HiSeq 2000. The TCR beta CDR3 regions were amplified from the RNA transcripts. For the first round of RT-PCR on the TCR CDR3, the HTBI primer set was used together with the Qiagen OneStep RT-PCR kit. Through fastp at Q25 and MiXCR, TCRdb rebuilt clones from the public reads, retaining in-frame beta chains. Identical CDR3 protein sequences are pooled into one entry, listed with their most common genes and DNA. The sample table holds more than 500,000 distinct CDR3 sequences, of which approximately 14% were seen once. The ten largest clones represent 3.5% to 4.5% of the sample. The sequencing input was blood. The receptors here all came from a woman between 40 and 55 years old with Graves' ophthalmopathy.

The rearrangement joins TRBV11-1 to TRBJ1-1; D ambiguous. Trimming took 5 bases from V and 0 from J, leaving 19 bases between them. The germline CDR1 and CDR2 sequences are SGHAT and FQDESV (reference sequence). This CDR3 has 17 residues. CDR3 amino acids: CASSPLFGENMNTEAFF. CDR3 nucleotide sequence: TGTGCCAGCAGCCCACTATTCGGGGAGAACATGAACACTGAAGCTTTCTTT.

The chain uses TRBV29-1 and TRBJ1-2, with 8 bases fitting TRBD1. V lost 5 bases, J lost 7 bases, and 18 bases stayed unmatched. Germline CDR1 SQVTM, CDR2 ANQGSEA. The CDR3 totals 16 residues. CDR3 loop: CSVSKSGGRGRIGYTF. The CDR3 DNA reads TGCAGCGTTTCCAAGAGCGGGGGCAGGGGGCGAATTGGCTACACCTTC.

This clonotype was detected many times. This chain uses TRBV6-2 or TRBV6-3 with TRBJ1-5; D perhaps matches TRBD1 (5 bases). This CDR3 is 14 amino acids long. CDR1 and CDR2 (germline): MNHEY, SVGEGT. Trimming took off 2 bases at V and 5 bases at J, with 10 bases between the two ends. The CDR3 DNA reads TGTGCCAGCAGTTACGACAGTGGTGATCAGCCCCAGCATTTT. Its translation: CASSYDSGDQPQHF.

The chain carries TRBV3-1 and TRBJ1-1; D remains unclear. Germline CDR1 and CDR2: LGHDT and YNNKEL (reference sequence). The CDR3 is 14 amino acids. Trimming removed 0 bases from V and 8 bases from J, with 13 bases in between. This CDR3 is CASSQEHGRTEAFF. The CDR3, as DNA: TGTGCCAGCAGCCAAGAACACGGGAGGACGGAAGCTTTCTTT. Supplemented by reference TRBV3-1 and TRBJ1-1, the full variable domain reads DTAVSQTPKYLVTQMGNDKSIKCEQNLGHDTMYWYKQDSKKFLKIMFSYNNKELIINETVPNRFSPKSPDKAHLNLHINSLELGDSAVYFCASSQEHGRTEAFFGQGTRLTVV.

Ten or more counts support this clonotype. V and J are TRBV2 and TRBJ2-5, with TRBD1 matching over 8 bases. V dropped 4 bases and J dropped 3; count of bases not matched to a gene: 7. The germline V gene encodes CDR1 SNHLY and CDR2 FYNNEI. This CDR3 has 15 residues. CDR3 nucleotides: TGTGCCAGCAGTGGGACAGGGACAGTGGAAGAGACCCAGTACTTC. This codes for CASSGTGTVEETQYF.

This clonotype was seen repeatedly, ten times or more. V gene TRBV12-3 or TRBV12-4 combines with J gene TRBJ2-5; no firm D call. V was pared by 4 bases and J by 5 bases, with 8 bases between. The CDR3 extends over 12 amino acids. This CDR3 is CASSYTRETQYF. In nucleotides, the CDR3 is TGTGCCAGCAGTTATACACGGGAGACCCAGTACTTC.

The chain combines TRBV19 with TRBJ1-5; 7 positions agree with TRBD1. The germline gives CDR1 LNHDA, CDR2 SQIVND (reference sequence). The ends lost 7 bases at V and 1 base at J; junction bases unmatched: 10. The CDR3 is 16 residues long. CDR3 residues: CASTLTGRRSNQPQHF. The CDR3 nucleotides are TGTGCCAGTACCCTGACAGGGCGGCGGAGCAATCAGCCCCAGCATTTT.

This clonotype was seen repeatedly, ten times or more. The V call is TRBV15, the J call TRBJ2-2, with 7 bases matching TRBD2. The germline V gene has CDR1 LNHNV and CDR2 YYDKDF (reference sequence). V dropped 4 bases and J dropped 8; count of bases not matched to a gene: 16. The length of the CDR3 is 17 residues. As DNA, the CDR3 is TGTGCCACCAGCATCGCCCCGGGGAGGGCCTCAGGAGGGGAGCTGTTTTTT. It encodes CATSIAPGRASGGELFF.

As regards this clonotype: A read error may explain this, as a much larger clone is one base away. V usage is TRBV30 and J usage is TRBJ2-2; tentatively, D is TRBD2 (6 bases). The germline CDR1 and CDR2 sequences are GTSNPN and SVGIG (reference sequence). The CDR3 is 13 amino acids. Trimming pared 5 bases from V and 1 base from J, leaving 8 bases between. The CDR3 spells CAWGEVNTGELFF. CDR3 sequence (DNA): TGTGCCTGGGGGGAGGTGAACACCGGGGAGCTGTTTTTT.

CDR3 region: CASSLSGPGLAGEETQYF. The DNA of the CDR3 is TGTGCCAGCAGTTTATCAGGGCCGGGGCTAGCGGGAGAAGAGACCCAGTACTTC. The V and J genes are TRBV28 and TRBJ2-5; TRBD2 matches 10 bases. V lost 1 base, J lost 3 bases, and 11 bases stayed unmatched. Per the germline V gene, CDR1 is MDHEN and CDR2 is SYDVKM. The CDR3 consists of 18 residues. Looking up the rest from reference TRBV28 and TRBJ2-5 gives the full variable domain: DVKVTQSSRYLVKRTGEKVFLECVQDMDHENMFWYRQDPGLGLRLIYFSYDVKMKEKGDIPEGYSVSREKKERFSLILESASTNQTSMYLCASSLSGPGLAGEETQYFGPGTRLLVL.

This clonotype was observed at least ten times. The chain has TRBV19 and TRBJ1-2; D is ambiguous. There are 13 residues in the CDR3. Germline CDR1 LNHDA, CDR2 SQIVND (reference sequence). Deletions cut 7 bases from V and 4 bases from J, with 13 bases between. CDR3 sequence (DNA): TGTGCCAGTAAGGGAACGGGTCCCTATGGCTACACCTTC. It is translated as CASKGTGPYGYTF.

V gene TRBV19 combines with J gene TRBJ2-7; D unresolved. The germline V gene has CDR1 LNHDA and CDR2 SQIVND (reference sequence). Trimming stripped 4 bases from V and 0 bases from J, with 10 bases between. The length of the CDR3 is 14 residues. The CDR3, as DNA: TGTGCCAGTAGTAATGGCCAGGCCTCCTACGAGCAGTACTTC. It specifies CASSNGQASYEQYF.

The chain uses TRBV6-1 and TRBJ2-3, with D possibly matching TRBD2 (5 bases). This CDR3 contains 16 residues. V shed 5 bases and J shed 0 bases, with 15 bases lying between them. Germline CDR1 is MNHNS and CDR2 is SASEGT. CDR3 coding DNA: TGTGCCAGCAGTAGAAACAGCGGAATCAGCACAGATACGCAGTATTTT. This translates into CASSRNSGISTDTQYF.

This clonotype was recorded many times. The CDR3 DNA follows: TGTGCCAGCAGTGCAGGGGGTTATGAAGCTTTCTTT. Translating it yields CASSAGGYEAFF. V gene TRBV12-3 or TRBV12-4 combines with J gene TRBJ1-1, with 7 bases identical to TRBD1. Trimming removed 5 bases from V and 7 bases from J; junction bases left unmatched: 4. The CDR3 extends over 12 amino acids.

This clonotype was detected many times. The rearrangement joins TRBV20-1 to TRBJ1-1, with D tentatively TRBD1 (5 bases). The CDR3 covers 12 residues. V dropped 7 bases and J dropped 1 base, with 10 bases sitting between them. Germline V gene data show CDR1 as DFQATT and CDR2 as SNEGSKA (reference sequence). CDR3 protein: CSESRGNTEAFF. Here the CDR3 DNA reads TGCAGTGAGTCTAGGGGGAACACTGAAGCTTTCTTT.

This clonotype has ten or more counts. The chain couples TRBV6-5 to TRBJ2-2, with 7 bases lining up with TRBD1. Germline V lookup: CDR1 MNHEY, CDR2 SVGAGI. The V segment lost 2 bases and the J segment 4 bases; nucleotides outside the gene matches: 10. CDR3 length: 17 amino acids. In nucleotides, the CDR3 is TGTGCCAGCAGTTACAATGGTGGGACAGCCTTCACCGGGGAGCTGTTTTTT. As protein: CASSYNGGTAFTGELFF.

At least ten counts were recorded for this clonotype. The CDR3, as DNA: TGTGCCACCTCTCTAAGGGGTGGCGACGAGCAGTACTTC. This translates into CATSLRGGDEQYF. This chain joins TRBV12-3 or TRBV12-4 and TRBJ2-7, with D possibly TRBD1 on 5 matching bases. Deletions cut 10 bases from V and 5 bases from J, with 18 bases between. The CDR3 length is 13 residues.

This clonotype was found a few times. The rearrangement links TRBV4-1 to TRBJ1-5; no reliable D call. Germline V gene sequence: CDR1 MGHRA, CDR2 YSYEKL. The length of the CDR3 is 14 residues. Trimming stripped 4 bases from V and 5 bases from J, with 12 bases between. The CDR3 nucleotides are TGCGCCAGCAGCCCTAGAGCCCAGGATCAGCCCCAGCATTTT. Its translation is CASSPRAQDQPQHF.

This clonotype occurred many times. The chain joins TRBV6-5 to TRBJ2-5; D may be TRBD1 or TRBD2 (5 bases each). This CDR3 contains 17 residues. Trimming took 2 bases from V and 3 from J, leaving 19 bases between them. From germline, CDR1 is MNHEY and CDR2 SVGAGI. The CDR3 sequence is CASSYEVAGSLKETQYF. CDR3 DNA sequence: TGTGCCAGCAGTTACGAGGTTGCAGGGAGCTTGAAAGAGACCCAGTACTTC.

The chain joins TRBV20-1 to TRBJ2-5; perhaps TRBD2 as D (5 bases). CDR3 length: 14 amino acids. V was cut by 3 bases and J by 5 bases, with 16 bases left in between. Germline V gene data show CDR1 as DFQATT and CDR2 as SNEGSKA (reference sequence). CDR3 amino acids: CSASGPDWRETQYF. Written as DNA, the CDR3 is TGCAGTGCTAGCGGCCCTGACTGGAGGGAGACCCAGTACTTC.